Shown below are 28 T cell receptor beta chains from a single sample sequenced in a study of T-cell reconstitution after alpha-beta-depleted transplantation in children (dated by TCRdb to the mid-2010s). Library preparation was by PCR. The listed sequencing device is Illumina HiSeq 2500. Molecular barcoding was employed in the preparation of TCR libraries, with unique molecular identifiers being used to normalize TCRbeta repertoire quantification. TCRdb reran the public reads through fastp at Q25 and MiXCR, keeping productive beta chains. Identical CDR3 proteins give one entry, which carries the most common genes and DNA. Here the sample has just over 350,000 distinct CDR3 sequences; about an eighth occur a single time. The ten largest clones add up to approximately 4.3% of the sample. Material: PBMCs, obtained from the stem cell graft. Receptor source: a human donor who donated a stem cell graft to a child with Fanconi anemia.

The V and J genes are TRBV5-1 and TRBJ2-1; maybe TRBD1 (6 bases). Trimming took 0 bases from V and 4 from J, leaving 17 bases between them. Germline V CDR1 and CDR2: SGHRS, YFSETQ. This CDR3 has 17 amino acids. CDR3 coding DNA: TGCGCCAGCAGCTTGGCCAGCGAGGCCCAGGGGTACAATGAGCAGTTCTTC. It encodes CASSLASEAQGYNEQFF.

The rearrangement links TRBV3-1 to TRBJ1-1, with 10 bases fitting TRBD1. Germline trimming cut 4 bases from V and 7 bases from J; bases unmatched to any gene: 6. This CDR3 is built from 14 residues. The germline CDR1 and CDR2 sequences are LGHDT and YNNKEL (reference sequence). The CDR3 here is CASSPWTGGFEAFF. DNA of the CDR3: TGTGCCAGCAGCCCTTGGACAGGGGGATTTGAAGCTTTCTTT.

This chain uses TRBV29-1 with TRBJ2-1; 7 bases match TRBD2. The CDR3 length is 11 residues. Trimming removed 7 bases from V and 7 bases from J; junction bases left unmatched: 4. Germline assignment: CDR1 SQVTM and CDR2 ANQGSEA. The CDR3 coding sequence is TGCAGCGCCTGGGGGGGGAATGAGCAGTTCTTC. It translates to CSAWGGNEQFF.

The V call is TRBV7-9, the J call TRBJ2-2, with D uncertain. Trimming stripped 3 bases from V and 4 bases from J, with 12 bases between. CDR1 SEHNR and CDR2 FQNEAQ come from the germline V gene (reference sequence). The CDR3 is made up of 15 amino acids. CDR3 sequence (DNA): TGTGCCAGCAGCTTTGGTGGACGGAGCACCGGGGAGCTGTTTTTT. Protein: CASSFGGRSTGELFF.

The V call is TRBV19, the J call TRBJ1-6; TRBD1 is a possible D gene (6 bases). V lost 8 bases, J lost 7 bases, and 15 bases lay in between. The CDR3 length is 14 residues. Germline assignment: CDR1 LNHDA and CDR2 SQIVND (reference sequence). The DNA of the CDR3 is TGTGCCAGTCAACGGGGGCGAGGGAATTCACCCCTCCACTTT. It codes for CASQRGRGNSPLHF. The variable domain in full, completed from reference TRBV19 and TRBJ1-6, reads DGGITQSPKYLFRKEGQNVTLSCEQNLNHDAMYWYRQDPGQGLRLIYYSQIVNDFQKGDIAEGYSVSREKKESFPLTVTSAQKNPTAFYLCASQRGRGNSPLHFGNGTRLTVT.

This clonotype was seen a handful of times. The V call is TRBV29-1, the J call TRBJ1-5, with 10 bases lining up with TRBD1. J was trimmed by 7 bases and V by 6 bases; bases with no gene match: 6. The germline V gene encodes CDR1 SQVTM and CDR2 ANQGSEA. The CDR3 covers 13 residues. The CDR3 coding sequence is TGCAGCGTGGGGACAGGGGTGCACCAGCCCCAGCATTTT. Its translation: CSVGTGVHQPQHF.

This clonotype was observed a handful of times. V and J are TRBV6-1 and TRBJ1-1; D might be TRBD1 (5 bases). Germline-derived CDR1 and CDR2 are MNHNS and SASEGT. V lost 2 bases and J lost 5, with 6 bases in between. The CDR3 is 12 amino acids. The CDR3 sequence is CASSEWGTEAFF. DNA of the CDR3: TGTGCCAGCAGTGAATGGGGGACTGAAGCTTTCTTT.

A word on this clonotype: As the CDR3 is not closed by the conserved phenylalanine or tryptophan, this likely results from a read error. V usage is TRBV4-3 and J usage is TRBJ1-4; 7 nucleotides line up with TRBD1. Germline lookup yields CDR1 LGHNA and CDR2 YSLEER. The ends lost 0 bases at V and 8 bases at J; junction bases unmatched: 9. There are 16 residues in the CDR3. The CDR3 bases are TGCGCCAGCAGCCAAGAAGGGAGGGGGCCGGGGGAAAAACTGTTTTAT. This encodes CASSQEGRGPGEKLFY.

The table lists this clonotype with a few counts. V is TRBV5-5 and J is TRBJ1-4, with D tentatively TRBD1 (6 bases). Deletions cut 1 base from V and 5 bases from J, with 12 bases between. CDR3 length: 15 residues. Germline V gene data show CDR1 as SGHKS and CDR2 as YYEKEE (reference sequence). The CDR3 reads CASSLPNQGNEKLFF. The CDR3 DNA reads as TGTGCCAGCAGCTTGCCCAACCAGGGGAATGAAAAACTGTTTTTT.

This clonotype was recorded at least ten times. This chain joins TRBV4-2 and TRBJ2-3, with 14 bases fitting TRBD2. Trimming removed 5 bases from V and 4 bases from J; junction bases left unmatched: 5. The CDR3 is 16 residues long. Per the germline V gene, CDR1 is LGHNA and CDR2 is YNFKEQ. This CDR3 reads CASSSTSGGDPDTQYF. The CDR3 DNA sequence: TGTGCCAGCAGCTCGACTAGCGGGGGGGACCCAGATACGCAGTATTTT.

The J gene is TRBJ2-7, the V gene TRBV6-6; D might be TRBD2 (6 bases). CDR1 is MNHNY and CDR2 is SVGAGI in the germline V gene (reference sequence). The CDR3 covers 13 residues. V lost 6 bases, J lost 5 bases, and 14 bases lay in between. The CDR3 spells CASRNGGTHEQYF. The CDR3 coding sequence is TGTGCCAGCAGGAACGGGGGTACCCACGAGCAGTACTTC.

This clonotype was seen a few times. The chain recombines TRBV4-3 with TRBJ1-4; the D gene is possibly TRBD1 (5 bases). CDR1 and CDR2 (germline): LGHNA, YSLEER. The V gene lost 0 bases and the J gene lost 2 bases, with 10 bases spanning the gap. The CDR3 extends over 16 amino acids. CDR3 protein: CASSQDRVRTNEKLFF. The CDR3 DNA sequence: TGCGCCAGCAGCCAAGACAGGGTCAGGACTAATGAAAAACTGTTTTTT.

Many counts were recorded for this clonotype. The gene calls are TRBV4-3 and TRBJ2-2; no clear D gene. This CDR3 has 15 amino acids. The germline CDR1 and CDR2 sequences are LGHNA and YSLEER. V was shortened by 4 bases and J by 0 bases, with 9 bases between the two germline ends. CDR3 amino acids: CASSPSRSNTGELFF. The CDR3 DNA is TGCGCCAGCAGCCCTTCGCGATCGAACACCGGGGAGCTGTTTTTT.

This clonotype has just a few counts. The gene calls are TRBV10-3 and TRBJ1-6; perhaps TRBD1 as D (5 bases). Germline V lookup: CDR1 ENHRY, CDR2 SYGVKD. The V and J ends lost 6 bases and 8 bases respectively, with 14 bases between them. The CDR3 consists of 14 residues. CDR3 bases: TGTGCCATCAGCTCGGGGGTTGGGGATTCACCCCTCCACTTT. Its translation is CAISSGVGDSPLHF.

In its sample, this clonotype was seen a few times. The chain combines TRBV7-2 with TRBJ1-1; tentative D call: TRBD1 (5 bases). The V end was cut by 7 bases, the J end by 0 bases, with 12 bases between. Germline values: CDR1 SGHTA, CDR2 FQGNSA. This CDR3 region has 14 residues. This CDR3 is CASTPAGLNTEAFF. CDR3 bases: TGTGCCAGCACCCCGGCAGGGCTGAACACTGAAGCTTTCTTT. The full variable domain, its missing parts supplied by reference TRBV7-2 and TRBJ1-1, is GAGVSQSPSNKVTEKGKDVELRCDPISGHTALYWYRQSLGQGLEFLIYFQGNSAPDKSGLPSDRFSAERTGGSVSTLTIQRTQQEDSAVYLCASTPAGLNTEAFFGQGTRLTVV.

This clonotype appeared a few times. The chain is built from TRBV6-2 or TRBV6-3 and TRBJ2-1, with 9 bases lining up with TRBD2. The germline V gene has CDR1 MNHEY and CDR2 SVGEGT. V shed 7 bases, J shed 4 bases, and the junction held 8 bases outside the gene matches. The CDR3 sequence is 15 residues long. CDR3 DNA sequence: TGTGCCAGCAATCTAGCGGGGCGGAGATACAATGAGCAGTTCTTC. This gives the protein CASNLAGRRYNEQFF.

CDR3 region: CASSPGNGETQYF. CDR3 sequence (DNA): TGTGCCAGCTCCCCGGGGAACGGAGAGACCCAGTACTTC. This chain uses TRBV18 with TRBJ2-5, with D perhaps matching TRBD2 (5 bases). CDR1 and CDR2 (germline): KGHSH, LQKENI. There are 13 residues in the CDR3. The V gene lost 6 bases and the J gene lost 4 bases, with 12 bases spanning the gap.

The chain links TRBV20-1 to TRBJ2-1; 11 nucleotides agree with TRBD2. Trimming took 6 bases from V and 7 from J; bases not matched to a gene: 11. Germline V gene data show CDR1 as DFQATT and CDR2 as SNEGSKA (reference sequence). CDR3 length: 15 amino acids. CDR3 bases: TGCAGTGCCGGAAGATTAGCGGGGGGGAGTAATGAGCAGTTCTTC. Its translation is CSAGRLAGGSNEQFF.

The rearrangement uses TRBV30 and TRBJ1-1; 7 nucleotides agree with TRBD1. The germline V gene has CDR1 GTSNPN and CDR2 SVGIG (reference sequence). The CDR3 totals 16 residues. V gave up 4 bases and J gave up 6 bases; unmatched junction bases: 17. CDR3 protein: CAWTPPGQRAGAEAFF. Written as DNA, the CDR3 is TGTGCCTGGACCCCTCCGGGACAGAGAGCAGGAGCTGAAGCTTTCTTT.

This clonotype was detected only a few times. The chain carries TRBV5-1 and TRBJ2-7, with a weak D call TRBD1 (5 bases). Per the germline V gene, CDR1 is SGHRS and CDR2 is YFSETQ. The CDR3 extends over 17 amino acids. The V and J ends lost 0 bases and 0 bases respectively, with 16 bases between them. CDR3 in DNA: TGCGCCAGCAGCTTGGCCCCGATGGGGCCGAGCTCCTACGAGCAGTACGTC. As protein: CASSLAPMGPSSYEQYV.

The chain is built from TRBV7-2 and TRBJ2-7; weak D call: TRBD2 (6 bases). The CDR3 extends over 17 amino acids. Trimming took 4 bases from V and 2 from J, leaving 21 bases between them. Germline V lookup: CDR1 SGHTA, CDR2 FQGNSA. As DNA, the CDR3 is TGTGCCAGCAGCTCCGCGGTAGGTAGCGGAAGACCCTACGAGCAGTACTTC. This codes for CASSSAVGSGRPYEQYF.

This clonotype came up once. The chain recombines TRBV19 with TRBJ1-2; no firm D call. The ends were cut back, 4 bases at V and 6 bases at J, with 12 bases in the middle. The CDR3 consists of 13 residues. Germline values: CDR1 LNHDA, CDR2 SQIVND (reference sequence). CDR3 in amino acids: CASSTRGWDGYTF. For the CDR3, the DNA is TGTGCCAGTAGTACCCGAGGTTGGGATGGCTACACCTTC.

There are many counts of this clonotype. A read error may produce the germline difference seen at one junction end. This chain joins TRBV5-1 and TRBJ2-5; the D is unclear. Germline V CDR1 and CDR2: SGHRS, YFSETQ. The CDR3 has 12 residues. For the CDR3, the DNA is TGTGCCAGCAGTTTAGTCCAAGAGACCCAGTACTTC. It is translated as CASSLVQETQYF.

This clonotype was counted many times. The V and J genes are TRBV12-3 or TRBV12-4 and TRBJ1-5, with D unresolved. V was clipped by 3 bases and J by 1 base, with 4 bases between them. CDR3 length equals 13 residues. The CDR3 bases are TGTGCCAGCAGTTTGAGAAGCAATCAGCCCCAGCATTTT. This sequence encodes CASSLRSNQPQHF.

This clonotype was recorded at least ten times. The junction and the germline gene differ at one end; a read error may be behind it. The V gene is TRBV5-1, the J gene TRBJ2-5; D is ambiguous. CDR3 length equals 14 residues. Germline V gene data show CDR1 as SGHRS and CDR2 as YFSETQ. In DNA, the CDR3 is TGTGCCAGCAGCTTGGTCGGACCGGGAGAGACCCAGTACTTC. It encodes CASSLVGPGETQYF.

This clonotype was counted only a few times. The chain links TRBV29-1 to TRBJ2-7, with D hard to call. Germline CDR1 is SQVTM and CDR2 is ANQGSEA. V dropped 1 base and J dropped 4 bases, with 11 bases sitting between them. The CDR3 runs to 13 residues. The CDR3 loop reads CSVEGEGGYEQYF. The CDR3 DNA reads TGCAGCGTTGAAGGAGAAGGTGGTTACGAGCAGTACTTC.

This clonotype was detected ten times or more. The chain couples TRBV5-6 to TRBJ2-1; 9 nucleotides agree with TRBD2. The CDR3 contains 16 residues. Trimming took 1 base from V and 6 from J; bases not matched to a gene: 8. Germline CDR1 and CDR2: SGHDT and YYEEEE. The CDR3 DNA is TGTGCCAGCAGCTTGTGGGGAGCGGGGGGCATCAATGAGCAGTTCTTC. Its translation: CASSLWGAGGINEQFF.

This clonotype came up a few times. DNA for the CDR3: TGTGCCAGCTCACCCAGTTTGAATGAGCAGTTCTTC. This codes for CASSPSLNEQFF. The V and J genes are TRBV18 and TRBJ2-1; D unresolved. The germline gives CDR1 KGHSH, CDR2 LQKENI. Trimming removed 3 bases at V and 7 bases at J, with 7 bases between. The CDR3 contains 12 residues.